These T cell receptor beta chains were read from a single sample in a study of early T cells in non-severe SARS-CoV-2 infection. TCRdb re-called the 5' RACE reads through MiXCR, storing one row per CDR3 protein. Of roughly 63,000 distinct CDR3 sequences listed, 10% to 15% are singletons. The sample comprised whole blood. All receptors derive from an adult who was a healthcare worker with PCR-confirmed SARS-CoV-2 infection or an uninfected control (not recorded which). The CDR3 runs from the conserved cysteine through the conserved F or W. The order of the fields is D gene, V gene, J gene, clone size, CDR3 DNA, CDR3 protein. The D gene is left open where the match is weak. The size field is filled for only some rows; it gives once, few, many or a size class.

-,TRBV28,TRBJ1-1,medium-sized,TGTGCCAGCAGTTCCCAGGGTTGGGACACTGAAGCTTTCTTT,CASSSQGWDTEAFF
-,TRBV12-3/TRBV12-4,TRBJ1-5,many,TGTGCCAGCAGCGACGGGCCGGCCGTAGGGTATAGCAATCAGCCCCAGCATTTT,CASSDGPAVGYSNQPQHF
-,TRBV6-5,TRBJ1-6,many,TGTGCCAGCAGTTACTCGGCGGGATCACCCCTCCACTTT,CASSYSAGSPLHF
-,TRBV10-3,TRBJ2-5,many,TGTGCCATCAGCGGACAGCAGTTCGGACAGCAAGAGACCCAGTACTTC,CAISGQQFGQQETQYF
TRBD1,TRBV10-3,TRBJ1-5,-,TGTGCCATCAGTCCGACAGGGGGTAATCAGCCCCAGCATTTT,CAISPTGGNQPQHF
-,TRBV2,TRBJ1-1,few,TGTGCCAGCAGTGAGTCCACCCAGGTCACTGAAGCTTTCTTT,CASSESTQVTEAFF
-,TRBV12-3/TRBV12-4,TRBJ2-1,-,TGTGCCAGCAGTTTCAGGGGACTGGACAATGAGCAGTTCTTC,CASSFRGLDNEQFF
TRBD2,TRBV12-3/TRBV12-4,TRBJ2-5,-,TGTGCCAGCAGTTTCCTAGCGGGGGGTATTGGAGAGACCCAGTACTTC,CASSFLAGGIGETQYF
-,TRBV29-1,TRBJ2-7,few,TGCAGCGTCGCGGACAGCCTCTACGAGCAGTACTTC,CSVADSLYEQYF
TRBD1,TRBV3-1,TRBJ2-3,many,TGTGCCAGCAGGTACGAGGGGGCCCCCACAGATACGCAGTATTTT,CASRYEGAPTDTQYF
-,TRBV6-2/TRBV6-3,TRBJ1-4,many,TGTGCCAGCAGTTATGAGGACGGCAGACGAAAACTGTTTTTT,CASSYEDGRRKLFF
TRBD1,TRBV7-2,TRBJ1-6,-,TGTGCCAGCAGCCTCCCTGGGGGACAGGGCGGCTCACCCCTCCACTTT,CASSLPGGQGGSPLHF
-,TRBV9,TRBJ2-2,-,TGTGCCAGCAGCATACAGGGGAACACCGGGGAGCTGTTTTTT,CASSIQGNTGELFF
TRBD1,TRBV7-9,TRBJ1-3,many,TGTGCCAGCAGTAAACCCGTGGGACAGCGAAACACCATATATTTT,CASSKPVGQRNTIYF
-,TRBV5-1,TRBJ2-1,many,TGCGCCAGCAGCGCCTCTACAAGCTCCTACAATGAGCAGTTCTTC,CASSASTSSYNEQFF
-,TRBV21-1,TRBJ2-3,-,TGTGCCAGCAGCGCCCGGGACAGGCTCACAGATACGCAGTATTTT,CASSARDRLTDTQYF
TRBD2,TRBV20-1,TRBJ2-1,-,TGCAGTGCTAGAGATCCAGTAGCGGGGGGGTACAATGAGCAGTTCTTC,CSARDPVAGGYNEQFF
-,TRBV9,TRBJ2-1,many,TGTGCCAGCAGCGTAGAGGGGGGGAGTGAGCAGTTCTTC,CASSVEGGSEQFF
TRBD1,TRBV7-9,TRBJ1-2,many,TGTGCCAGCAGCTTAGTGCAGGGGGGCGGCTACACCTTC,CASSLVQGGGYTF
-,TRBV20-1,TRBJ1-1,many,TGCAGTGCTGCGGTGGGGCTGCTCGCTGAAGCTTTCTTT,CSAAVGLLAEAFF
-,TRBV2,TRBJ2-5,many,TGTGCCAGCAGTGCCCCAGCAGGCGCGGTCCAAGAGACCCAGTACTTC,CASSAPAGAVQETQYF
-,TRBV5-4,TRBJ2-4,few,TGTGCCAGCAGCTTGGCCGCGCAGAAAAACATTCAGTACTTC,CASSLAAQKNIQYF
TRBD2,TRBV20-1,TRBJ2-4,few,TGCAGTGCTCCCGGACTAGCGGGGGGCCAAAACATTCAGTACTTC,CSAPGLAGGQNIQYF
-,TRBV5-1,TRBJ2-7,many,TGCGCCAGCAGCTTGGACGGGGGCATCTCCGAGCAGTACTTC,CASSLDGGISEQYF
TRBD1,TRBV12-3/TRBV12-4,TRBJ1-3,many,TGTGCCAGCAGTTCGCGCCGGGACAGGGCAATTGGAAACACCATATATTTT,CASSSRRDRAIGNTIYF
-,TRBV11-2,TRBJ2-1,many,TGTGCCAGCAGCTCCAGCTCCTACAATGAGCAGTTCTTC,CASSSSSYNEQFF
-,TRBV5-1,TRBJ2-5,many,TGCGCCAGCAGCTTGGGGGGAGCTCGCGAGACCCAGTACTTC,CASSLGGARETQYF
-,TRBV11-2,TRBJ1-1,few,TGTGCCAGCAGCTTATCCCTGGGAATGAACACTGAAGCTTTCTTT,CASSLSLGMNTEAFF
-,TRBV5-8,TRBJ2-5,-,TGTGCCAGCAGCCTGCCCGCCGGGCGAGAGACCCAGTACTTC,CASSLPAGRETQYF
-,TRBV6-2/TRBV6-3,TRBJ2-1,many,TGTGCCAGCAGTTACTCGAATTCTATCCATGAGCAGTTCTTC,CASSYSNSIHEQFF
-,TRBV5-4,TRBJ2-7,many,TGTGCCAGCAGCTTCGTAGGTGCCGACGAGCAGTACTTC,CASSFVGADEQYF
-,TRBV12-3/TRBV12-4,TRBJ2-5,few,TGTGCCAGCAGTTTGAGGCGCCAAGAGACCCAGTACTTC,CASSLRRQETQYF